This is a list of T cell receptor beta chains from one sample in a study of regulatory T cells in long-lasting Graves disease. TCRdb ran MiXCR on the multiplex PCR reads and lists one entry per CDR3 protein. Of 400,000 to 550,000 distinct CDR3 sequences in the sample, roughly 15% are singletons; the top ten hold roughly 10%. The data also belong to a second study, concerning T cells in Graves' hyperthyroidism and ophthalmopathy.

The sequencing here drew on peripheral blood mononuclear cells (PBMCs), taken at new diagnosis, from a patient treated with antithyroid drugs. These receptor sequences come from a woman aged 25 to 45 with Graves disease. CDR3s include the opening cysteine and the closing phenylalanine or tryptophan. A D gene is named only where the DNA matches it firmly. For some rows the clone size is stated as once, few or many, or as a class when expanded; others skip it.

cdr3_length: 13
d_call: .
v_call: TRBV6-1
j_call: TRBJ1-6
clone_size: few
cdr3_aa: CASAGPLNSPLHF
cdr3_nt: TGTGCCAGCGCGGGTCCTCTCAATTCACCCCTCCACTTT

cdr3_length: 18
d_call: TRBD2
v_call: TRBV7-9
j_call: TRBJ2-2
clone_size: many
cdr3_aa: CASSLFISGSPYTGELFF
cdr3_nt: TGTGCCAGCAGCTTATTTATTAGCGGGAGTCCGTACACCGGGGAGCTGTTTTTT

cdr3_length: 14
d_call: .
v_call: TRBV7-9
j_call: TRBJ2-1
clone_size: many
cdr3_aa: CASSWSAEAGEQFF
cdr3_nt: TGTGCCAGCAGCTGGTCAGCTGAAGCCGGCGAGCAGTTCTTC

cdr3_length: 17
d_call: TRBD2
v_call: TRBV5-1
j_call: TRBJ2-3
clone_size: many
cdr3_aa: CASTPSALAGGGDTQYF
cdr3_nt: TGCGCCAGCACCCCGTCGGCCCTAGCGGGGGGAGGGGATACGCAGTATTTT

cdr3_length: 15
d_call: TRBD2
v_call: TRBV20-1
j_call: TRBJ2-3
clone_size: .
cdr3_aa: CSARDPSGPQSTQYF
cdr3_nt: TGCAGTGCTAGAGATCCTAGCGGCCCACAGAGTACGCAGTATTTT

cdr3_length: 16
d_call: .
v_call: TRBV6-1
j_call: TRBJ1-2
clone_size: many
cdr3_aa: CASSADGSFANYGYTF
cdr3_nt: TGTGCCAGCAGTGCGGACGGCTCCTTTGCTAACTATGGCTACACCTTC

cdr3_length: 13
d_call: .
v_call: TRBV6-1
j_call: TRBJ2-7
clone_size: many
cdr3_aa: CASSTGLVYEQYF
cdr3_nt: TGTGCCAGCAGTACAGGGTTGGTCTACGAGCAGTACTTC

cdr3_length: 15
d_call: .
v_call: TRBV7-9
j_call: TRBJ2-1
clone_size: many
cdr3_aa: CASSTPRDKYNEQFF
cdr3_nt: TGTGCCAGCAGCACACCCCGGGACAAATACAATGAGCAGTTCTTC

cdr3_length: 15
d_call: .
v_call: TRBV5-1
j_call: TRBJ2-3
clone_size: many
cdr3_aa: CASSLDGGAPDTQYF
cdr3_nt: TGCGCCAGCAGCTTGGACGGAGGGGCACCAGATACGCAGTATTTT

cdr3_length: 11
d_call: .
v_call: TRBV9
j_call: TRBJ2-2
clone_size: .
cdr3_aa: CASSADGELFF
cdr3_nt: TGTGCCAGCAGCGCCGACGGGGAGCTGTTTTTT

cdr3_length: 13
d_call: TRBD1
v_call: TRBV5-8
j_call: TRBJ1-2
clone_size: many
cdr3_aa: CASSPGGRYGYTF
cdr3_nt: TGTGCCAGCAGCCCAGGGGGCCGCTATGGCTACACCTTC

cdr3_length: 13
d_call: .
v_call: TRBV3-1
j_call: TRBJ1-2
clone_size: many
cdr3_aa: CASSQAGAYGYTF
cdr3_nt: TGCGCCAGCAGCCAGGCAGGGGCATATGGCTACACCTTC

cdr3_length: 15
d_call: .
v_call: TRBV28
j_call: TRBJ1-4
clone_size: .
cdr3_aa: CASSPPQGYNEKLFF
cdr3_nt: TGTGCCAGCAGTCCCCCGCAGGGTTACAATGAAAAACTGTTTTTT

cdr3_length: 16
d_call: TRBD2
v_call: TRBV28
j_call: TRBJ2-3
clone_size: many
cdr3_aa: CASSPLSGRERDTQYF
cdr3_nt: TGTGCCAGCAGTCCCCTTAGCGGGAGGGAGAGAGATACGCAGTATTTT

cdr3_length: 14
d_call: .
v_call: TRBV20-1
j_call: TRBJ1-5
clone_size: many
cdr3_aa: CSAIVGGGNQPQHF
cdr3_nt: TGCAGTGCTATAGTGGGGGGCGGCAATCAGCCCCAGCATTTT

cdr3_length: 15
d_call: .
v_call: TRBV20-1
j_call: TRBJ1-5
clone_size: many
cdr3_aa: CSARDRASSNQPQHF
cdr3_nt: TGCAGTGCTAGAGACAGGGCGTCAAGCAATCAGCCCCAGCATTTT

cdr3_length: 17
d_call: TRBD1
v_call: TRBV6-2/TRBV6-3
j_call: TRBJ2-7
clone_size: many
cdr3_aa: CASSYLGRDRGPYEQYF
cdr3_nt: TGTGCCAGCAGTTACCTTGGCCGGGACAGGGGGCCTTACGAGCAGTACTTC

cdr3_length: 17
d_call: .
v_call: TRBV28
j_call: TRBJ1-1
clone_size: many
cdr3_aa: CASGETGYTVVNTEAFF
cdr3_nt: TGTGCCAGCGGCGAAACAGGCTACACCGTCGTGAACACTGAAGCTTTCTTT

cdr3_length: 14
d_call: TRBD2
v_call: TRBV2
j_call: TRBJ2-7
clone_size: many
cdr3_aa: CASSAMGGTYEQYF
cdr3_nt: TGTGCCAGCAGTGCCATGGGGGGGACCTACGAGCAGTACTTC

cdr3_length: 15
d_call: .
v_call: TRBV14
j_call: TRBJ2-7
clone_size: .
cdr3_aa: CASSQQGGVSYEQYF
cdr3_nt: TGTGCCAGCAGCCAACAGGGCGGGGTTAGCTACGAGCAGTACTTC

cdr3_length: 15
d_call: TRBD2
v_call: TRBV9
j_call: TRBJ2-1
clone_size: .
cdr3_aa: CASSPGTSGDNEQFF
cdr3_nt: TGTGCCAGCAGCCCCGGGACTAGCGGAGACAATGAGCAGTTCTTC

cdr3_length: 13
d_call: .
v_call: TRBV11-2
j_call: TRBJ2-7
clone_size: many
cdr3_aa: CASSLAGWYEQYF
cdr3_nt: TGTGCCAGCAGCTTAGCAGGGTGGTACGAGCAGTACTTC

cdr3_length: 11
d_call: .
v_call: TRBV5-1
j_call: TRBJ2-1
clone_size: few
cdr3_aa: CASSFLSEQFF
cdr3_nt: TGTGCCAGCAGCTTCTTAAGTGAGCAGTTCTTC

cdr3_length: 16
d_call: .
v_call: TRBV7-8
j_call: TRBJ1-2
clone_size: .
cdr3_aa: CASSLTPGVRSYGYTF
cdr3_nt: TGTGCCAGCAGCTTAACCCCAGGGGTCCGTTCTTATGGCTACACCTTC

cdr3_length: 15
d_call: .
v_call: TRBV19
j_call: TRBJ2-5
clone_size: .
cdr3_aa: CASTPRGWYQETQYF
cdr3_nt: TGTGCCAGTACCCCTCGGGGGTGGTACCAAGAGACCCAGTACTTC

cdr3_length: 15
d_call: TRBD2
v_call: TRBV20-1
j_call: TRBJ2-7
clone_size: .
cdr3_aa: CSATGTSGATYEQYF
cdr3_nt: TGCAGTGCTACGGGGACTAGCGGGGCTACCTACGAGCAGTACTTC

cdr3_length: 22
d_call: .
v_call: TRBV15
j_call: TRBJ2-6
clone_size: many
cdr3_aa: CATSRDRWRGGGYGSGANVLTF
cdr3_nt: TGTGCCACCAGCAGAGATCGGTGGCGGGGAGGGGGCTATGGCTCTGGGGCCAACGTCCTGACTTTC

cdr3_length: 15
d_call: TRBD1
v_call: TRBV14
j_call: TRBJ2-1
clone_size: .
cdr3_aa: CASSPGQGVYNEQFF
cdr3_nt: TGTGCCAGCAGCCCCGGACAGGGGGTGTACAATGAGCAGTTCTTC

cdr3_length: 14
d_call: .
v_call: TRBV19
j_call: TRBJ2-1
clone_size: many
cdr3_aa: CAASGTNSYNEQFF
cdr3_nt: TGTGCCGCCTCCGGGACAAACTCCTACAATGAGCAGTTCTTC

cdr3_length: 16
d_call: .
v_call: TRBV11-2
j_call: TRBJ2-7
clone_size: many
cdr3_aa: CASSTGQGNHSYEQYF
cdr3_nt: TGTGCCAGCAGCACGGGACAAGGGAATCACTCCTACGAGCAGTACTTC

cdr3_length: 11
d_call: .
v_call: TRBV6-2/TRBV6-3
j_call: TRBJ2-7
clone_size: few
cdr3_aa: CASKGPHEQYF
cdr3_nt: TGTGCCAGCAAGGGACCCCACGAGCAGTACTTC

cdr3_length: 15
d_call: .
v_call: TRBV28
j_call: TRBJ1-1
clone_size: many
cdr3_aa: CASSHRGGPNTEAFF
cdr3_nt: TGTGCCAGCAGTCACAGAGGGGGGCCGAACACTGAAGCTTTCTTT

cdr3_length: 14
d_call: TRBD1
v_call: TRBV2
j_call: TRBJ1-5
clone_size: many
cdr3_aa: CASSKQGANQPQHF
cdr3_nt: TGTGCCAGCAGCAAACAGGGGGCGAATCAGCCCCAGCATTTT

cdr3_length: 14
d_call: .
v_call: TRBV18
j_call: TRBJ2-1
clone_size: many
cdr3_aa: CASSSPSSYNEQFF
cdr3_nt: TGTGCCAGCAGTTCCCCTAGCTCCTACAATGAGCAGTTCTTC

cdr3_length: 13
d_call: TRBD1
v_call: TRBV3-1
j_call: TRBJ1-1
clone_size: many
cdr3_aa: CASSSNRGPEAFF
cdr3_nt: TGTGCCAGCAGCTCAAACAGGGGACCTGAAGCTTTCTTT

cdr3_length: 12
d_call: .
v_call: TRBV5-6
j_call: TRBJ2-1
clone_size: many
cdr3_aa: CASSFILNEQFF
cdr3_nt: TGTGCCAGCAGCTTCATTCTAAATGAGCAGTTCTTC

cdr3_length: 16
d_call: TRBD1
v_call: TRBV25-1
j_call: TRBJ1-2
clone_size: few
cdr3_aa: CASSELARDRGLGYTF
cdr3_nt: TGTGCCAGCAGTGAGCTTGCCCGGGACAGGGGGCTGGGCTACACCTTC

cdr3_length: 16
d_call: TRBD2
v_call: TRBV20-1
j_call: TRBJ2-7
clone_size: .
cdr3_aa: CSTIGTSGHSSYEQYF
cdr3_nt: TGCAGTACCATCGGGACTAGCGGTCATAGCTCCTACGAGCAGTACTTC

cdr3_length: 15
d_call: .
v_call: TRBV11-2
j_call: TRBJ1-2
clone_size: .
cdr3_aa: CASSIGVTADYGYTF
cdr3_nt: TGTGCCAGCAGCATCGGGGTTACGGCTGACTATGGCTACACCTTC

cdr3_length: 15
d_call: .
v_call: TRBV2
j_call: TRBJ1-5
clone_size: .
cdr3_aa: CASTFTRGGNQPQHF
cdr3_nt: TGTGCCAGCACCTTCACCCGGGGCGGCAATCAGCCCCAGCATTTT

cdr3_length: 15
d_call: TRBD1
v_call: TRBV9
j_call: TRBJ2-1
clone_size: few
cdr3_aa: CASSAGTGVVDEQFF
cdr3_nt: TGTGCCAGCAGCGCCGGGACAGGGGTGGTAGATGAGCAGTTCTTC

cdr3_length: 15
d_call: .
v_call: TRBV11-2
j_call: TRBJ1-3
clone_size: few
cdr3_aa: CASSHWRGRRNTIYF
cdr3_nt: TGTGCCAGCAGCCACTGGAGGGGAAGGAGAAACACCATATATTTT

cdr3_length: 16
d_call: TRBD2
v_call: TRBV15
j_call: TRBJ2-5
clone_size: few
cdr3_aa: CATSRELAVVKETQYF
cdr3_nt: TGTGCCACCAGCAGAGAACTAGCGGTTGTAAAAGAGACCCAGTACTTC

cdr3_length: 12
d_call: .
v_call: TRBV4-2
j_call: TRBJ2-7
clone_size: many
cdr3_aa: CASSQDANEQYF
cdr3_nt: TGTGCCAGCAGCCAAGATGCGAACGAGCAGTACTTC

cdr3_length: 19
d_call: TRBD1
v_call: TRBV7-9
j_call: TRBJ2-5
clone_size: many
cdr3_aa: CASSLRRGQGGGVQETQYF
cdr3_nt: TGTGCCAGCAGCTTAAGACGGGGACAGGGAGGGGGAGTCCAAGAGACCCAGTACTTC

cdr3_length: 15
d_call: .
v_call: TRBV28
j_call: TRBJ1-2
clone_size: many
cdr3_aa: CASSQTGGFDYGYTF
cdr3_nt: TGTGCCAGCAGTCAGACGGGGGGCTTCGACTATGGCTACACCTTC

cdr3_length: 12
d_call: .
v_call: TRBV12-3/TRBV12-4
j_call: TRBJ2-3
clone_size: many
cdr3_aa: CASRAGTDTQYF
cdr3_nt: TGTGCCAGCAGAGCCGGCACAGATACGCAGTATTTT

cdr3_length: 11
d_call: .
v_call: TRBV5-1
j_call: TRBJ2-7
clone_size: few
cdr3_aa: CASSFSNEQYF
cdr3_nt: TGCGCCAGCAGCTTCAGTAACGAGCAGTACTTC

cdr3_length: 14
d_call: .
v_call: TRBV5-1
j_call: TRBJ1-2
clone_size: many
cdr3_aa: CASSGQGQLDGYTF
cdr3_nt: TGCGCCAGCAGCGGCCAGGGCCAACTAGACGGCTACACCTTC

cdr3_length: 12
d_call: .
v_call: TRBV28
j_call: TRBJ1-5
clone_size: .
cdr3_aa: CASTVTNQPQHF
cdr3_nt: TGTGCCAGCACCGTGACGAATCAGCCCCAGCATTTT

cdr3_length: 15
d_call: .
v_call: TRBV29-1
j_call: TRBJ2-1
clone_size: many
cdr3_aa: CSVEVIQASYNEQFF
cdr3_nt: TGCAGCGTTGAAGTAATACAGGCGTCCTACAATGAGCAGTTCTTC

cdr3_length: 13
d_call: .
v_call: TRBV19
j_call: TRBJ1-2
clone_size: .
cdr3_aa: CASSIQINYGYTF
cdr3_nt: TGTGCCAGTAGTATCCAGATTAACTATGGCTACACCTTC

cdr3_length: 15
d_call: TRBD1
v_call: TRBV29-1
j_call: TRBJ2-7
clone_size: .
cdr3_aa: CSVEFIGQGYYEQYF
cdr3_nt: TGCAGCGTTGAATTCATAGGACAGGGATACTACGAGCAGTACTTC

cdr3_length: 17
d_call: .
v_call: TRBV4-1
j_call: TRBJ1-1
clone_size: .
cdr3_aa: CASSQGGSRHMNTEAFF
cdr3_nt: TGCGCCAGCAGCCAAGGTGGCAGCCGACACATGAACACTGAAGCTTTCTTT

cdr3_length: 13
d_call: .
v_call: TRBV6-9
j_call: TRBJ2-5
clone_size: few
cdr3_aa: CASSYRAEETQYF
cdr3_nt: TGTGCCAGCAGTTACAGGGCAGAAGAGACCCAGTACTTC

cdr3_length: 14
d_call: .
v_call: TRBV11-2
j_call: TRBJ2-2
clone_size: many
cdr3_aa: CASSLVSNTGELFF
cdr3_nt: TGTGCCAGCAGCTTAGTGTCCAACACCGGGGAGCTGTTTTTT

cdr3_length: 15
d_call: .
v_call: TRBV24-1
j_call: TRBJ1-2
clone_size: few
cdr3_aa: CATSDSHGANYGYTF
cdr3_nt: TGTGCCACCAGTGATTCACATGGAGCTAACTATGGCTACACCTTC